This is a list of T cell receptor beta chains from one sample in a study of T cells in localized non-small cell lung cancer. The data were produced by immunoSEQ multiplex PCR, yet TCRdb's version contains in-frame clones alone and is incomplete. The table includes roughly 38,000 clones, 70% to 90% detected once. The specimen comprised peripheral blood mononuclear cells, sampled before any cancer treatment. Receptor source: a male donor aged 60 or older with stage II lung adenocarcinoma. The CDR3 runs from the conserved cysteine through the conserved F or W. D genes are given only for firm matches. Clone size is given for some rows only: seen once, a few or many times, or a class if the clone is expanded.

TGTGCCAGTATATCCCAGGTGGGGGTCGCGCGCTATCAGCCCCAGCATTTT CASISQVGVARYQPQHF TRBJ1-5 few . TRBV19
TGTGCCAGCAGTTTATGGGGGCACGGGACTGAAGCTTTCTTT CASSLWGHGTEAFF TRBJ1-1 . . TRBV27
TGTGCCAGCAGCCAAGAGGGAAGCGGCATCACCTACGAGCAGTACTTC CASSQEGSGITYEQYF TRBJ2-7 . . TRBV4-2
TGCGCCAGCAGCTTAAACAGGGGATTATACGAGCAGTACTTC CASSLNRGLYEQYF TRBJ2-7 . TRBD1 TRBV5-1
TGTGCCAGCTCCCACGACAGGGGTGCTGGCTACACCTTC CASSHDRGAGYTF TRBJ1-2 few TRBD1 TRBV18
TGCAGCGTTGGGAGCAATGAGCAGTTCTTC CSVGSNEQFF TRBJ2-1 . . TRBV29-1
TGTGCCAGCAGCGGGGGACAGGCTGCAACTAATGAAAAACTGTTTTTT CASSGGQAATNEKLFF TRBJ1-4 . TRBD1 TRBV7-2
TGTGCCAGTAGTAGCCCAAACAGGGGATACGAGCAGTACTTC CASSSPNRGYEQYF TRBJ2-7 . TRBD1 TRBV19
TGTGCCAGCAGCCGGGGCAGGGGCACAGATGAGCAGTTCTTC CASSRGRGTDEQFF TRBJ2-1 . . TRBV7-8
TGTGCCAGCAGCCAGACCTTGTGGGGAGCTTTCTTT CASSQTLWGAFF TRBJ1-1 . . TRBV28
TGTGCCAGCAGTTACGGCATACAGGGGGCGCGGAATGAGCAGTTCTTC CASSYGIQGARNEQFF TRBJ2-1 once TRBD1 TRBV6-5
TGTGCCAGCTCACCAAGTGCACAGGGTTCTGGAAACACCATATATTTT CASSPSAQGSGNTIYF TRBJ1-3 once . TRBV18
TGTGCCAGCAGCCCCCGCCGAGCGGGCCACAATGAGCAGTTCTTC CASSPRRAGHNEQFF TRBJ2-1 . . TRBV7-2
TGTGCCAGCAGTTTAGAAACGGCAGGCGAAGCTTTCTTT CASSLETAGEAFF TRBJ1-1 . . TRBV27
TGTGCCAGCAGCCCGGACAGGGACGACACTGAAGCTTTCTTT CASSPDRDDTEAFF TRBJ1-1 . TRBD1 TRBV7-2
TGTGCCAGCAGCTTAGGATACATGCGGGGGACCTACGAGCAGTACTTC CASSLGYMRGTYEQYF TRBJ2-7 . TRBD2 TRBV7-2
TGTGCCAGTAGTCCGCGGGGGACCACTAACTATGGCTACACCTTC CASSPRGTTNYGYTF TRBJ1-2 . . TRBV19
TGTGCCAGTAGTATGGGAGGGTCCACTGAAGCTTTCTTT CASSMGGSTEAFF TRBJ1-1 . . TRBV19
TGTGCCAGCAGTTACATCGTTAACACTGAAGCTTTCTTT CASSYIVNTEAFF TRBJ1-1 . . TRBV6-5
TGTGCCAGCTCGGGGACTCACACAGATACGCAGTATTTT CASSGTHTDTQYF TRBJ2-3 . . TRBV19
TGTGCCAGCAGCGCTCGGACAGGGGGCACTGAAGCTTTCTTT CASSARTGGTEAFF TRBJ1-1 . TRBD1 TRBV7-2
TGTGCCAGCAGTTTATCGTTCGTCGACTACGAGCAGTACTTC CASSLSFVDYEQYF TRBJ2-7 . . TRBV27
TGTGCCAGCCTATCTAGCGGCAGCTCCTACGAGCAGTACTTC CASLSSGSSYEQYF TRBJ2-7 . TRBD2 TRBV18
TGTGCCAGCAGTGAAAGACTTTTAACTAATGAAAAACTGTTTTTT CASSERLLTNEKLFF TRBJ1-4 once . TRBV25-1
TGTGCCAGTAGTATATCTACAGTGGGCGGCTACACCTTC CASSISTVGGYTF TRBJ1-2 . . TRBV19
TGTGCCAGCAGTTCATTGCCGGGACTAGGGGTTCACATTCAGTACTTC CASSSLPGLGVHIQYF TRBJ2-4 . TRBD2 TRBV2
TGTGCCAGCAGTGTCTCACAGGGGCTGGGGACAGATACGCAGTATTTT CASSVSQGLGTDTQYF TRBJ2-3 . TRBD1 TRBV6-1
TGTGCCAGCAGCTTATGGCCACTCGACAGGGACACCCACGAGCAGTACTTC CASSLWPLDRDTHEQYF TRBJ2-7 once TRBD1 TRBV7-6
TGTGCCAGCAGCACAGGGACAGCCTCCGCCTATGGCTACACCTTC CASSTGTASAYGYTF TRBJ1-2 once TRBD1 TRBV7-8
TGTGCCAGCAGTGAAACAGGAATGAACACTGAAGCTTTCTTT CASSETGMNTEAFF TRBJ1-1 . . TRBV25-1
TGCGCCAGCAGTCACACTACAGGGGCCGAGGAGACCCAGTACTTC CASSHTTGAEETQYF TRBJ2-5 . TRBD1 TRBV5-1
TGTGCCAGAAGCTTGGGGCATACAGAGCGAGCTTTCTTT CARSLGHTERAFF TRBJ1-1 . . TRBV5-3
TGTGCCAGCGGGCCAGGTGACAGAACCTATGGCTACACCTTC CASGPGDRTYGYTF TRBJ1-2 . . TRBV6-5
TGTGCCAGCAGCTTAGGGCGGACTAGCGGGGCCTACGAGCAGTACTTC CASSLGRTSGAYEQYF TRBJ2-7 . TRBD2 TRBV11-2
TGTGCCAGCACCCCGACTAGCGGGGGCTCCTACGAGCAGTACTTC CASTPTSGGSYEQYF TRBJ2-7 . TRBD2 TRBV11-2
TGTGCCAGCAGAGGGGGCCGGGGGATGATCACCATGAACACTGAAGCTTTCTTT CASRGGRGMITMNTEAFF TRBJ1-1 . TRBD1 TRBV13
TGCGCCAGCAGCTTCACCACTAGCGGGATTGGGGATACGCAGTATTTT CASSFTTSGIGDTQYF TRBJ2-3 . TRBD2 TRBV5-1
TGCAGCGCCGCCCTTACTAGCGGGAGGAATGAGCAGTTCTTC CSAALTSGRNEQFF TRBJ2-1 . TRBD2 TRBV29-1
TGTGCCAGCTCACACGGGCGACAGGTCGGGGGCAATCAGCCCCAGCATTTT CASSHGRQVGGNQPQHF TRBJ1-5 . . TRBV18
TGTGCCAGCAGCCTCACCCAGGGGGCGCCTGGGGCCAACGTCCTGACTTTC CASSLTQGAPGANVLTF TRBJ2-6 . TRBD1 TRBV7-9
TGCGCCAGCAGCCAAGATAAAGTATGGACAGTATACGAGCAGTACTTC CASSQDKVWTVYEQYF TRBJ2-7 . . TRBV4-1
TGTGCCTGGGAACGTAGCGGGAGCGATGAGCAGTTCTTC CAWERSGSDEQFF TRBJ2-1 once TRBD2 TRBV30
TGTGCCTGGAGCGCCTTTGGCAGGGGGGGAAATTCACCCCTCCACTTT CAWSAFGRGGNSPLHF TRBJ1-6 . TRBD1 TRBV30
TGCAGCGTTGGGGACAGGGATCAGCCCCAGCATTTT CSVGDRDQPQHF TRBJ1-5 . TRBD1 TRBV29-1
TGTGCCAGCAGCTTCGGCCGGGGGACGCAGTATTTT CASSFGRGTQYF TRBJ2-3 . . TRBV13
TGTGCCAGCAGCTTAGTGGGGGGAGATACGCAGTATTTT CASSLVGGDTQYF TRBJ2-3 . . TRBV11-2
TGTGCCAGCAGTGTGGGACAGGGGTCTATTCGGGAGCAGTACTTC CASSVGQGSIREQYF TRBJ2-7 . TRBD1 TRBV2
TGTGCCAGCAGCGTAGGTTTAACAGGGTTGACTGAAGCTTTCTTT CASSVGLTGLTEAFF TRBJ1-1 . . TRBV7-2
TGTGCCAGTATGGAGTCAGGGGTGAACTATGGCTACACCTTC CASMESGVNYGYTF TRBJ1-2 . . TRBV19
TGTGCCAGCAGCTTAGCTTGGTTCCGGGGGCGGAAAACTGAAGCTTTCTTT CASSLAWFRGRKTEAFF TRBJ1-1 . . TRBV11-2
TGTGCCAGCTCACCAACAGGGGGCGATGGCTACACCTTC CASSPTGGDGYTF TRBJ1-2 . TRBD1 TRBV18
TGTGCCAGCAGTCCCCCCCCCGGGGGGGGGATTGAAAAACTGTTTTTT CASSPPPGGGIEKLFF TRBJ1-4 . . TRBV28
TGTGCCAGCAGCTCCACTCCGGGACAGCAAGAGACCCAGTACTTC CASSSTPGQQETQYF TRBJ2-5 . TRBD1 TRBV11-1
TGTGCCAGCAGTTACACACGAGGGGACACTGAAGCTTTCTTT CASSYTRGDTEAFF TRBJ1-1 . . TRBV6-6
TGCGCCAGCAGCTTCTCAAGGGGCACTGAAGCTTTCTTT CASSFSRGTEAFF TRBJ1-1 . . TRBV5-1
TGTGCCAGCTCATCGTGGACTAGCGGGAGAGGCGATGAGCAGTTCTTC CASSSWTSGRGDEQFF TRBJ2-1 . TRBD2 TRBV18
TGTGCCATCGGAAGGACAGCTTCTAGCACAGATACGCAGTATTTT CAIGRTASSTDTQYF TRBJ2-3 . . TRBV10-3
TGTGCCAGCAGTCGTCTACCTACACTTGGCACTGAAGCTTTCTTT CASSRLPTLGTEAFF TRBJ1-1 . . TRBV2
TGTGCCAGCAGCCCCCGGCTAGCGGGAGGGGATGAGCAGTTCTTC CASSPRLAGGDEQFF TRBJ2-1 . TRBD2 TRBV4-2
TGTGCCAGCCCGCGGCTAGCGGGAGGAATCTCCTACGAGCAGTACTTC CASPRLAGGISYEQYF TRBJ2-7 . TRBD2 TRBV19